The next 25 T cell receptor beta chains were all read from a single sample in a study of beta chain features in type 1 diabetes. Findings and limits, study-wide: People with Type 1 diabetes carried modestly yet significantly shorter TCRB CDR3s in all four CD4+ subsets.

Their specific antigens are unknown. Reverse transcription of all isolated RNA meant that expressed TCRB transcripts were sequenced. Measured with immunoSEQ multiplex PCR; TCRdb has only the in-frame clones, and not every one. The data hold almost 350,000 clones, with 9.3% observed a single time. The sequenced material came from central memory CD4+ T cells from blood. The receptors derive from a young man with type 1 diabetes.

Only a few counts were recorded for this clone. V is TRBV29-1 and J is TRBJ1-2, with 11 positions matching TRBD1. V trimming: 6 bases; J trimming: 6 bases; junction bases outside the gene matches: 3. Germline values: CDR1 SQVTM, CDR2 ANQGSEA. CDR3 size: 12 residues. In nucleotides, the CDR3 is TGCAGCGTGGGGGGACAGGGGGATGGCTACACCTTC. This translates into CSVGGQGDGYTF.

V and J are TRBV9 and TRBJ1-2; D is unclear. Per the germline V gene, CDR1 is SGDLS and CDR2 is YYNGEE. CDR3 length: 15 amino acids. Trimming cost V 3 bases and J 4 bases, with 16 bases left between them. As DNA, the CDR3 is TGTGCCAGCAGCGCAGGCGAGATGAGGACCTATGGCTACACCTTC. This translates into CASSAGEMRTYGYTF.

There are a few counts of this clone. V usage is TRBV5-1 and J usage is TRBJ2-5, with a possible D match to TRBD2 (7 bases). The CDR3 length is 16 residues. The germline V gene encodes CDR1 SGHRS and CDR2 YFSETQ. Trimming took off 6 bases at V and 4 bases at J, with 22 bases between the two ends. As DNA, the CDR3 is TGCGCCAGCACCCGGGGGGCCCCAGAGAGGCGAGAGACCCAGTACTTC. Its translation is CASTRGAPERRETQYF.

V usage is TRBV7-2 and J usage is TRBJ2-1; possibly TRBD1 or TRBD2 for D (6 bases each). V was trimmed by 0 bases and J by 6 bases, leaving 18 bases between them. The germline gives CDR1 SGHTA, CDR2 FQGNSA. CDR3 length equals 17 residues. The CDR3 DNA is TGTGCCAGCAGCTTAGCAGAAGGGGGGACCTACGGCAATGAGCAGTTCTTC. This translates into CASSLAEGGTYGNEQFF.

The CDR3 DNA sequence: TGTGCCAGCAGTGTAGTGTACCAAGAGACCCAGTACTTC. It is translated as CASSVVYQETQYF. The chain combines TRBV2 with TRBJ2-5, with D unresolved. Germline values: CDR1 SNHLY, CDR2 FYNNEI. This CDR3 comprises 13 residues. Trimming removed 4 bases from V and 0 bases from J, with 6 bases in between.

This clone was seen more than once but under ten times. J is TRBJ2-2 and V is TRBV7-2; D is perhaps TRBD2 (6 bases). Trimming removed 1 base at V and 3 bases at J, with 18 bases between. The germline V gene encodes CDR1 SGHTA and CDR2 FQGNSA. The CDR3 runs 18 residues. The CDR3 DNA is TGTGCCAGCAGCTTAGACGGCGGGGTATTCTCTCACACCGGGGAGCTGTTTTTT. Its translation: CASSLDGGVFSHTGELFF.

This clone has a handful of counts. The CDR3: CAISEPGSSNQPQHF. The CDR3 DNA sequence: TGTGCCATCAGTGAGCCGGGATCTAGCAATCAGCCCCAGCATTTT. The chain links TRBV10-3 to TRBJ1-5, with no clear D. This CDR3 is built from 15 residues. Trimming pared 2 bases from V and 0 bases from J, leaving 8 bases between. CDR1 and CDR2 (germline): ENHRY, SYGVKD.

This clone was counted at least ten times. The gene calls are TRBV2 and TRBJ1-2, with 8 positions matching TRBD1. V shed 6 bases and J 5 bases; nucleotides not matched to a gene: 5. CDR1 is SNHLY and CDR2 is FYNNEI in the germline V gene. This CDR3 region has 13 residues. The CDR3 sequence is CASSATGDYGYTF. In DNA, the CDR3 is TGTGCCAGCAGCGCGACAGGGGATTATGGCTACACCTTC.

This clone was seen a few times. The V and J genes are TRBV5-1 and TRBJ1-1, with D possibly matching TRBD1 (5 bases). Trimming left V 4 bases short and J 3 bases short, with 16 bases between. The germline CDR1 and CDR2 sequences are SGHRS and YFSETQ. The CDR3 covers 15 residues. This CDR3 is CASSLRPGGDTEAFF. The CDR3 DNA sequence: TGCGCCAGCAGCCTCCGACCTGGGGGGGACACTGAAGCTTTCTTT.

This clone came up many times. The V call is TRBV19, the J call TRBJ2-1; 8 bases fit TRBD1. CDR3 length: 12 residues. Germline-derived CDR1 and CDR2 are LNHDA and SQIVND (reference sequence). V gave up 6 bases and J gave up 11 bases; unmatched junction bases: 6. The CDR3 loop reads CASSRDRGKQFF. The CDR3 DNA is TGTGCCAGTAGCCGTGACAGGGGTAAGCAGTTCTTC.

The CDR3 DNA follows: TGCGCCAGCAGCCAAGATCGCCAGTACAATGAGCAGTTCTTC. Protein product: CASSQDRQYNEQFF. The chain has TRBV4-1 and TRBJ2-1; D gene uncertain. V dropped 0 bases and J dropped 4 bases, with 7 bases sitting between them. The CDR3 is made up of 14 amino acids. Germline assignment: CDR1 MGHRA and CDR2 YSYEKL.

V gene TRBV28 combines with J gene TRBJ1-2; D is perhaps TRBD1 (5 bases). Germline V gene sequence: CDR1 MDHEN, CDR2 SYDVKM. V lost 10 bases and J 3 bases, leaving 21 bases between the germline ends. CDR3 length: 15 residues. The CDR3 loop reads CATQPGMGPYYGYTF. The CDR3 region has the DNA TGTGCCACCCAGCCGGGGATGGGGCCGTACTATGGCTACACCTTC.

This clone was counted a few times. The V and J genes are TRBV30 and TRBJ2-6; 12 nucleotides line up with TRBD2. Trimming at V came to 5 bases and at J to 0 bases, leaving 2 bases not matched to a gene. CDR1 and CDR2 from the germline V gene are GTSNPN and SVGIG (reference sequence). The CDR3 totals 16 residues. The CDR3 loop reads CAWGTSGFSGANVLTF. The CDR3, as DNA: TGTGCCTGGGGGACTAGCGGGTTCTCTGGGGCCAACGTCCTGACTTTC.

V gene TRBV7-9 combines with J gene TRBJ1-2; D not certain. V lost 1 base and J 9 bases, leaving 9 bases between the germline ends. This CDR3 has 12 residues. In germline, CDR1 is SEHNR, CDR2 FQNEAQ (reference sequence). The CDR3 DNA reads TGTGCCAGCAGCTTAGAAAGAAGTCGCTACACCTTC. Amino acids: CASSLERSRYTF.

The J gene is TRBJ1-2, the V gene TRBV19; TRBD1 aligns across 7 bases. The CDR3 length is 17 residues. J gave up 2 bases and V 4 bases, and 13 bases lay outside the gene matches. The V gene's germline CDR1 is LNHDA and CDR2 SQIVND (reference sequence). CDR3 sequence reads: CASSTQHGDRSNYGYTF. In DNA form, the CDR3 reads TGTGCCAGTAGTACTCAACACGGGGACAGATCCAACTATGGCTACACCTTC.

This clone was seen a few times. Other DNA sequences of this sample code for an identical CDR3. The chain has TRBV10-3 and TRBJ1-6; unclear D gene. Looked up from germline, CDR1 is ENHRY and CDR2 is SYGVKD. CDR3 length: 13 residues. V was pared by 2 bases and J by 10 bases, with 9 bases between. The CDR3 nucleotides read TGTGCCATCAGTGAGAGCCTTAGATCACCCCTCCACTTT. Its translation: CAISESLRSPLHF.

This clone was seen a few times. Other DNA sequences within the sample encode an identical CDR3. CDR3 nucleotides: TGTGCCAGTAGTATGGGTAATCAGCCCCAGCATTTT. Translation: CASSMGNQPQHF. This chain joins TRBV19 and TRBJ1-5; the D is unclear. V was shortened by 3 bases and J by 4 bases, with 4 bases between the two germline ends. The length of the CDR3 is 12 residues. Germline V gene lookup returns CDR1 LNHDA and CDR2 SQIVND (reference sequence).

This clone was detected only once. V usage is TRBV4-1 and J usage is TRBJ1-4; D not certain. CDR3 size: 15 residues. Trimming removed 0 bases at V and 7 bases at J, with 12 bases between. Per germline, CDR1 MGHRA and CDR2 YSYEKL. The CDR3 nucleotides are TGCGCCAGCAGCCAAGAACACGGGTTAGGTGAAAAACTGTTTTTT. Protein sequence: CASSQEHGLGEKLFF.

This chain uses TRBV28 with TRBJ2-7; D not resolved. V lost 4 bases and J lost 2, with 6 bases in between. The CDR3 consists of 12 residues. Germline V lookup: CDR1 MDHEN, CDR2 SYDVKM. The CDR3: CASSSNAYEQYF. As DNA, the CDR3 is TGTGCCAGCAGTTCCAACGCCTACGAGCAGTACTTC.

This clone was recorded many times. The chain couples TRBV4-2 to TRBJ1-2, with D possibly matching TRBD1 (5 bases). From germline, CDR1 is LGHNA and CDR2 YNFKEQ. V lost 0 bases to trimming and J lost 1 base, with 12 bases between them. This CDR3 contains 16 residues. The CDR3 nucleotides are TGTGCCAGCAGCCAAGATTCCGGGGCAGTTAACTATGGCTACACCTTC. This codes for CASSQDSGAVNYGYTF.

Regarding this clone: This may arise from a read error, as a much more abundant clone is one base away. This specimen includes other DNA sequences encoding the same CDR3. This chain links TRBV27 with TRBJ1-1; D possibly corresponds to TRBD1 (5 bases). CDR3 length: 13 residues. Trimming removed 2 bases at V and 1 base at J, with 5 bases between. The germline V gene encodes CDR1 MNHEY and CDR2 SMNVEV (reference sequence). In DNA form, the CDR3 reads TGTGCCAGCAGTTTACAGGGGAACACTGAAGCTTTCTTT. This codes for CASSLQGNTEAFF.

This clone was seen many times. The gene calls are TRBV5-6 and TRBJ2-5; D is unclear. The ends were cut back, 0 bases at V and 3 bases at J, with 0 bases in the middle. The CDR3 is 11 amino acids. Germline CDR1 reads SGHDT; CDR2 reads YYEEEE. This CDR3 reads CASSLEETQYF. In nucleotides, the CDR3 is TGTGCCAGCAGCTTGGAAGAGACCCAGTACTTC.

In this sample, this clone turned up a few times. The chain has TRBV10-1 and TRBJ1-5, with D uncertain. The CDR3 covers 13 residues. Germline assignment: CDR1 WNHNN and CDR2 SYGVQD (reference sequence). The V end was cut by 0 bases, the J end by 6 bases, with 6 bases between. The CDR3: CASSESSSQPQHF. CDR3 coding DNA: TGCGCCAGCAGTGAGTCGAGTTCTCAGCCCCAGCATTTT.

This clone was found a few times. The V call is TRBV7-9, the J call TRBJ2-3; D gene ambiguous. The CDR3 has 14 amino acids. Trimming left V 1 base short and J 7 bases short, with 12 bases between. Germline CDR1 is SEHNR and CDR2 is FQNEAQ (reference sequence). In DNA form, the CDR3 reads TGTGCCAGCAGCTTAGTTCCGGGTCGTAATACGCAGTATTTT. It codes for CASSLVPGRNTQYF.

Of note for this clone: The same CDR3 also results from other DNA sequences found in this sample. The chain has TRBV18 and TRBJ2-7; 7 bases are shared with TRBD1. The CDR3 totals 12 residues. Germline lookup yields CDR1 KGHSH and CDR2 LQKENI. V was clipped by 6 bases and J by 3 bases; unmatched bases: 2. The CDR3 protein is CASSRQGYEQYF. CDR3 DNA: TGTGCCAGCTCTCGACAGGGCTACGAGCAGTACTTC. The full variable domain, completed using reference TRBV18 and TRBJ2-7, is NAGVMQNPRHLVRRRGQEARLRCSPMKGHSHVYWYRQLPEEGLKFMVYLQKENIIDESGMPKERFSAEFPKEGPSILRIQQVVRGDSAAYFCASSRQGYEQYFGPGTRLTVT.